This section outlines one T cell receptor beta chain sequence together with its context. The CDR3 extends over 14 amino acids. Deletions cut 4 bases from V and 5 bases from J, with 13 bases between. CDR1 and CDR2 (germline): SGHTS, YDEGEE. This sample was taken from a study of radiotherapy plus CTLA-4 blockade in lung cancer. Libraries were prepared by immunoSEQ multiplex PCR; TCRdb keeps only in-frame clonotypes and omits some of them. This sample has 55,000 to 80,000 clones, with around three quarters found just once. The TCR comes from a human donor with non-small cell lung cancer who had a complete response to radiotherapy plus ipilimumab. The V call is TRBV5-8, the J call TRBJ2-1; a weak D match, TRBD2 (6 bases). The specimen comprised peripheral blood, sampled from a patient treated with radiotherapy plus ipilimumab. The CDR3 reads CASSLSIADNEQFF. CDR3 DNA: TGTGCCAGCAGCCTTTCTATAGCGGACAATGAGCAGTTCTTC.